This T cell receptor (beta chain) was captured by sequencing in a study of T-cell reconstitution after alpha-beta-depleted transplantation in children. Study results and limitations: It was reported that alpha-beta T cells came from several hundred expanded graft clones (about two months after transplant). It was newly produced T cells that mostly accounted for T-cell counts and diversity one year after transplant.

This clonotype was counted only a few times. Its specificity is unknown. V gave up 3 bases and J gave up 0 bases, with 9 bases separating them. The CDR3 sequence is 14 residues long. Germline CDR1 reads DFQATT; CDR2 reads SNEGSKA (reference sequence). Library preparation (for TCRbeta) was performed with unique molecular identifiers. Each CDR3 protein is one row after TCRdb ran MiXCR on the PCR reads. The repertoire holds 300,000 to 350,000 distinct CDR3 sequences, with over 20% as singletons. The sample here was PBMCs, mostly from graft donor cells, taken 180 days after TCRalphabeta/CD19-depleted stem cell transplant. This chain connects TRBV20-1 to TRBJ1-5; D gene uncertain. The TCR was taken from a male patient younger than 18 who had a stem cell transplant for acute lymphoblastic leukemia, so the T cells may come from the graft donor. This CDR3 is CSARPGYSNQPQHF. CDR3 DNA sequence: TGCAGTGCTAGGCCAGGTTATAGCAATCAGCCCCAGCATTTT.